Shown below are 18 T cell receptor beta chains from a single sample sequenced in a study of cytomegalovirus exposure and HLA in healthy donors. PCR employed 60 Vbeta and 13 Jbeta primers. TCRdb's table, derived via immunoSEQ multiplex PCR, lists solely in-frame clones and lacks some. The sample holds 210,000 or so clones, 60% to 80% seen once. The specimen was PBMCs. These receptors originate from a woman aged 30 to 39 in good health and CMV-seropositive.

This clone showed up just a few times. This sequence joins TRBV18 and TRBJ2-1, with 12 bases fitting TRBD2. This CDR3 is 16 amino acids long. Unmatched junction bases numbered 9, after V lost 7 bases and J lost 5 bases. Germline CDR1 KGHSH, CDR2 LQKENI. CDR3 region: CASLDRLAGDNNEQFF. CDR3 nucleotides: TGTGCCAGCTTGGATCGACTAGCGGGGGACAACAATGAGCAGTTCTTC.

This sequence joins TRBV5-1 and TRBJ2-3, with no clear D. Trimming shortened V by 2 bases and J by 0 bases, and 7 bases separated the two germline ends. CDR1 SGHRS and CDR2 YFSETQ come from the germline V gene. The CDR3 is 14 amino acids. The CDR3 reads CASSFLGSTDTQYF. Here the CDR3 DNA reads TGCGCCAGCAGCTTTCTAGGTAGCACAGATACGCAGTATTTT. Using reference TRBV5-1 and TRBJ2-3 for the parts outside the CDR3, the full variable domain is KAGVTQTPRYLIKTRGQQVTLSCSPISGHRSVSWYQQTPGQGLQFLFEYFSETQRNKGNFPGRFSGRQFSNSRSEMNVSTLELGDSALYLCASSFLGSTDTQYFGPGTRLTVL.

This rearrangement joins TRBV5-4 to TRBJ2-6, with TRBD2 matching over 7 bases. The CDR3 is 15 amino acids. Germline CDR1 reads SGHNT; CDR2 reads YYREEE (reference sequence). The J segment lost 9 bases and the V segment lost 5 bases, leaving 11 bases of the junction unmatched. The DNA of the CDR3 is TGTGCCAGCAGGATCCGGGGAGCGGGGTTCAACGTCCTGACTTTC. Its protein is CASRIRGAGFNVLTF. Looking up the rest from reference TRBV5-4 and TRBJ2-6 gives the full variable domain: ETGVTQSPTHLIKTRGQQVTLRCSSQSGHNTVSWYQQALGQGPQFIFQYYREEENGRGNFPPRFSGLQFPNYSSELNVNALELDDSALYLCASRIRGAGFNVLTFGAGSRLTVL.

This clone was counted between two and nine times. The chain couples TRBV5-6 to TRBJ2-6; a possible D gene is TRBD2 (6 bases). CDR3 length: 15 amino acids. Per the germline V gene, CDR1 is SGHDT and CDR2 is YYEEEE. The CDR3 bases are TGTGGGACGGGAGTTTCCAGCTCTGGGGCCAACGTCCTGACTTTC. The encoded protein is CGTGVSSSGANVLTF.

The chain uses TRBV4-2 and TRBJ2-1, with D maybe TRBD2 (7 bases). The CDR3 is 18 residues long. Trimming cost V 1 base and J 3 bases, with 19 bases left between them. Germline V gene data show CDR1 as LGHNA and CDR2 as YNFKEQ. CDR3 sequence: CASSQAWRGASGYNEQFF. The CDR3 bases are TGTGCCAGCAGCCAAGCTTGGAGGGGGGCTAGCGGCTACAATGAGCAGTTCTTC.

The rearrangement links TRBV6-4 to TRBJ2-7, with D perhaps matching TRBD2 (6 bases). The germline V gene encodes CDR1 MRHNA and CDR2 SNTAGT. The CDR3 consists of 13 residues. Trimming removed 2 bases at V and 6 bases at J, with 11 bases between. The CDR3 region is CASSDARGTEQYF. The CDR3 DNA sequence: TGTGCCAGCAGTGACGCGCGGGGCACCGAGCAGTACTTC.

The gene calls are TRBV25-1 and TRBJ2-5; TRBD2 matches at 8 bases. Germline V CDR1 and CDR2: MGHDK, SYGVNS. This CDR3 spans 13 amino acids. Unmatched junction bases numbered 3, after V lost 4 bases and J lost 5 bases. CDR3 sequence reads: CASSVAGRETQYF. CDR3 in DNA: TGTGCCAGCAGTGTAGCGGGAAGGGAGACCCAGTACTTC.

Concerning this clone itself: Relative to the germline gene, one junction end is altered; a read error may explain this. CDR3 DNA sequence: TGTTCCAGCAGCTTAGTGGCCAAGGGGGATTCACCCCTCCACTTT. This codes for CSSSLVAKGDSPLHF. The J gene is TRBJ1-6, the V gene TRBV7-9; perhaps TRBD1 as D (6 bases). The germline V gene has CDR1 SEHNR and CDR2 FQNEAQ (reference sequence). There are 15 residues in the CDR3.

This clone turned up a few times. The chain recombines TRBV21-1 with TRBJ2-7; the table's TRBD2 call for D was not verified on the DNA. TRBV21-1 counts as a pseudogene. The CDR3 contains 15 residues. The CDR3 DNA is TGTGCCAGCAGCAAGGGGACTGTCCCACTCTACGAGCAGTACTTC. Translated: CASSKGTVPLYEQYF.

This sequence joins TRBV28 and TRBJ1-2; D is unclear. This CDR3 comprises 14 residues. V lost 2 bases to trimming and J lost 7 bases, with 14 bases between them. In germline, CDR1 is MDHEN, CDR2 SYDVKM. CDR3 bases: TGTGCCAGCAGTTTAGGGTCAGGTCGGGGTGGCTACACCTTC. It specifies CASSLGSGRGGYTF.

This clone appeared once. The J gene is TRBJ2-3, the V gene TRBV7-3; 11 nucleotides match TRBD2. The CDR3 loop spans 17 amino acids. Germline V lookup: CDR1 SGHTA, CDR2 FQGTGA. Losses at the gene ends were 2 bases for V and 2 bases for J; bases not matched to a gene: 6. This CDR3 reads CASSLDPSGGNTDTQYF. CDR3 DNA sequence: TGTGCCAGCAGCTTAGACCCTAGCGGGGGGAACACAGATACGCAGTATTTT.

The chain uses TRBV19 and TRBJ1-1, with 7 nucleotides matching TRBD1. The CDR3 is 15 residues long. Germline lookup yields CDR1 LNHDA and CDR2 SQIVND (reference sequence). V dropped 4 bases and J dropped 0; count of bases not matched to a gene: 5. The CDR3: CASSTGDRVNTEAFF. CDR3 nucleotides: TGTGCCAGTAGTACGGGGGACAGAGTGAACACTGAAGCTTTCTTT.

The V call is TRBV28, the J call TRBJ1-5; D is perhaps TRBD1 (5 bases). V was cut by 8 bases and J by 9 bases, with 20 bases left in between. The CDR3 covers 14 residues. CDR1 is MDHEN and CDR2 is SYDVKM in the germline V gene. The CDR3 DNA reads TGTGCCAGCTTGGTGGCAGGGCGGTTGGGGCCCCAGCATTTT. Encoded protein: CASLVAGRLGPQHF.

This clone is a singleton in its sample. V usage is TRBV6-5 and J usage is TRBJ1-5, with D possibly matching TRBD1 (6 bases). V dropped 6 bases and J dropped 4 bases, with 16 bases sitting between them. Germline assignment: CDR1 MNHEY and CDR2 SVGAGI. The CDR3 length is 15 residues. The CDR3 DNA reads as TGTGCCAGCAGGGCCGACACGAGGGGGAATCAGCCCCAGCATTTT. It encodes CASRADTRGNQPQHF.

CDR3 nucleotides: TGTGCCAGCAGCAATCCAGTATCCTACGAGCAGTACTTC. This gives the protein CASSNPVSYEQYF. The V and J genes are TRBV28 and TRBJ2-7; D is uncertain. CDR1 is MDHEN and CDR2 is SYDVKM in the germline V gene. The germline V and J ends were trimmed by 6 bases and 1 base, with 10 bases remaining between them. This CDR3 is built from 13 residues.

The CDR3, as DNA: TGTGCCTGGGCCACTCCCGGGACAGGGGGAACCTATGGCTACACCTTC. Translation: CAWATPGTGGTYGYTF. The chain carries TRBV30 and TRBJ1-2, with 11 nucleotides matching TRBD1. CDR1 is GTSNPN, CDR2 SVGIG, per germline (reference sequence). The CDR3 has 16 residues. V was clipped by 5 bases and J by 4 bases; unmatched bases: 12.

This clone came up a few times. The rearrangement links TRBV2 to TRBJ1-6, with D perhaps matching TRBD1 (5 bases). Germline values: CDR1 SNHLY, CDR2 FYNNEI. This CDR3 contains 16 residues. V gave up 4 bases and J gave up 0 bases, with 10 bases separating them. CDR3 residues: CASSVEGSSYNSPLHF. CDR3 in DNA: TGTGCCAGCAGTGTGGAGGGGAGCTCCTATAATTCACCCCTCCACTTT. The complete variable domain, with remaining parts taken from reference TRBV2 and TRBJ1-6, reads EPEVTQTPSHQVTQMGQEVILRCVPISNHLYFYWYRQILGQKVEFLVSFYNNEISEKSEIFDDQFSVERPDGSNFTLKIRSTKLEDSAMYFCASSVEGSSYNSPLHFGNGTRLTVT.

This chain uses TRBV6-4 with TRBJ1-1; D remains ambiguous. The V and J ends lost 0 bases and 1 base respectively, with 9 bases between them. The CDR3 consists of 15 residues. Germline V lookup: CDR1 MRHNA, CDR2 SNTAGT. The CDR3 spells CASSDSVGGNTEAFF. Written as DNA, the CDR3 is TGTGCCAGCAGTGACTCGGTCGGTGGGAACACTGAAGCTTTCTTT.